In its sample, the clone carrying this T cell receptor (beta chain) was seen a few times. The antigen remains unidentified. The primer mix had 60 Vbeta and 13 Jbeta primers. Sequencing was performed with immunoSEQ multiplex PCR; in TCRdb, only in-frame clones are kept and a portion is missing. The sample has 240,000 or so clones; 82% are singletons. CDR1 is SGHTA and CDR2 is FQGTGA in the germline V gene. The CDR3 has 14 amino acids. The V and J ends lost 4 bases and 7 bases, in that order; junction bases with no gene match: 8. These data are taken from a study of cytomegalovirus exposure and HLA in healthy donors. Despite likely unrecorded immune exposures, the donors were nominally healthy at the time of sampling. Study-wide results and limits: A later analysis linked 15,000 to 20,000 TCR beta sequences to HLA alleles at 0.05 false discovery rate. Researchers reported in a later analysis that a missense DCLRE1C variant was tied to TCR beta V- and J-gene trimming. Earlier analysis looked at TCR beta V segments, and most were productive about 87% or about 30% of the time.

V usage is TRBV7-3 and J usage is TRBJ2-7; TRBD2 aligns across 9 bases. Specimen: PBMCs. The receptor comes from a woman aged 40 to 50 in good health and CMV-seropositive. In DNA form, the CDR3 reads TGTGCCAGCAGCTGGGGCGGGGGGGCAGATGAGCAGTACTTC. Translating it yields CASSWGGGADEQYF.